Listed below are T cell receptor beta chains from one sample, sequenced in a study of cytomegalovirus exposure and HLA in healthy donors. The method was immunoSEQ multiplex PCR; TCRdb's version includes in-frame clones alone and lacks a portion of them. The sample carries about 130,000 clones, 89% recorded once. The sequencing sample was made of PBMCs. The receptor source for this set is a woman between 18 and 30 years old in good health and CMV-seronegative. The CDR3 runs from the conserved cysteine through the conserved F or W. A D gene is named only where the DNA matches it firmly. Clone size, where shown, is once, few, many, or a class for clones that have expanded.

CDR3nt	CDR3aa	abundance	d_gene	v_gene	j_gene
TGTGCCAGCAGTTACCGGGACAGGCGCAATCAGCCCCAGCATTTT	CASSYRDRRNQPQHF	.	TRBD1	TRBV28	TRBJ1-5
TGCAGCGTTGCTAGGGGCTCTGGGGCCAACGTCCTGACTTTC	CSVARGSGANVLTF	.	.	TRBV29-1	TRBJ2-6
TGTGCCAGCAGCTTGTGGGTTGAGGTGAATGCTGAAGCTTTCTTT	CASSLWVEVNAEAFF	.	.	TRBV5-6	TRBJ1-1
TGTGCCAGCTTAGGACAGGTGGTCGGGGAAAAACTGTTTTTT	CASLGQVVGEKLFF	.	TRBD1	TRBV6-1	TRBJ1-4
TGTGCCAGCAGTGAAGCGGGGGGAAGCACAGATACGCAGTATTTT	CASSEAGGSTDTQYF	.	.	TRBV2	TRBJ2-3
TGTGCCAGCAGTGGGGACATCAATGGCTACACCTTC	CASSGDINGYTF	.	.	TRBV2	TRBJ1-2
TGCGCCAGCAGCCAAGAACTAGCGGGAGGTGAGCAGTACTTC	CASSQELAGGEQYF	.	TRBD2	TRBV4-3	TRBJ2-7
TGTGCCAGCAGCAGGGGACAGGGACACTCCTACGAGCAGTACTTC	CASSRGQGHSYEQYF	.	TRBD1	TRBV5-4	TRBJ2-7
TGTGCCAGCAGTGGCCGGGTCCCTGAGTTCTTC	CASSGRVPEFF	.	.	TRBV2	TRBJ2-1
TGCGCCAGCAGCCCCCTCCGACAGGGGAGGAACACTGAAGCTTTCTTT	CASSPLRQGRNTEAFF	.	TRBD1	TRBV5-1	TRBJ1-1
TGCAGCGTTGGACCAGACAGGGGCTCTGGGGCCAACGTCCTGACTTTC	CSVGPDRGSGANVLTF	.	TRBD1	TRBV29-1	TRBJ2-6
TGTGCCAGCAGCATCGGACAGGGAGGTCCGTACACCTTC	CASSIGQGGPYTF	.	TRBD1	TRBV7-9	TRBJ1-2
TGTGCCAGCATTCGGACTAGCGGGATCCGCGAGCAGTACTTC	CASIRTSGIREQYF	.	TRBD2	TRBV6-5	TRBJ2-7
TGTGCCAGCAGCTTCCGACAGGGGGCACAGGAGACCCAGTACTTC	CASSFRQGAQETQYF	.	TRBD1	TRBV7-9	TRBJ2-5
TGTGCCAGCAGTGAATTAACTACAGGGGGACGTGGCTACACCTTC	CASSELTTGGRGYTF	.	TRBD1	TRBV2	TRBJ1-2
TGTGCCTGGAGTTTCACAGGGGGTGGTGGGGCCAACGTCCTGACTTTC	CAWSFTGGGGANVLTF	.	TRBD1	TRBV30	TRBJ2-6
TGTGCCTGGGGCAAAAAGGGGGCTGGGGCCAACGTCCTGACTTTC	CAWGKKGAGANVLTF	.	.	TRBV30	TRBJ2-6
TGTGCCTGGAACTTGAATGGACTAGGGGGGTACAATGAGCAGTTCTTC	CAWNLNGLGGYNEQFF	.	.	TRBV30	TRBJ2-1
TGTGCCAGCTCATCTCAAGAGAGCAATCAGCCCCAGCATTTT	CASSSQESNQPQHF	.	.	TRBV18	TRBJ1-5
TGTGCCAGCAGCCGTGACTTGCCCTACGAGCAGTACTTC	CASSRDLPYEQYF	.	.	TRBV28	TRBJ2-7
TGTGCCAGCAGACCACTGAGGGCTGGGAGCGGCTACACCTTC	CASRPLRAGSGYTF	.	.	TRBV6-6	TRBJ1-2
TGTGCCAGCAGTTGGGGCTCTATGAACACTGAAGCTTTCTTT	CASSWGSMNTEAFF	.	.	TRBV28	TRBJ1-1
TGCAGCGTGGGGGACAGGGTAGGCGAGCAGTACTTC	CSVGDRVGEQYF	.	TRBD1	TRBV29-1	TRBJ2-7
TGTGCCAGCAGTGTCCCGAGCGGAGAGAACACTGAAGCTTTCTTT	CASSVPSGENTEAFF	few	.	TRBV27	TRBJ1-1
TGTGCCAGCAGCTTAGGGCCAGCTAACTATGGCTACACCTTC	CASSLGPANYGYTF	.	.	TRBV7-9	TRBJ1-2
TGTGCCAGCAGTGACCCTCGGGGGGGCACCTACAATGAGCAGTTCTTC	CASSDPRGGTYNEQFF	.	TRBD2	TRBV2	TRBJ2-1
TGTGCCAGCAGCTTGGTGTCTAGCGACTCCTACGAGCAGTACTTC	CASSLVSSDSYEQYF	.	.	TRBV13	TRBJ2-7
TGTGCCAGCTCACCCGGACTCAACGAGAGGACTGAAGCTTTCTTT	CASSPGLNERTEAFF	.	.	TRBV18	TRBJ1-1
TGTGCCAGCAGTTACTCGGGGCGGGGGGACGACACCATATATTTT	CASSYSGRGDDTIYF	once	.	TRBV6-5	TRBJ1-3
TGTGCCAGCAGTTGGGAGGGGCCATACACTGAAGCTTTCTTT	CASSWEGPYTEAFF	.	.	TRBV28	TRBJ1-1
TGTGCCAGCAGTTTGACGGGGGGTCAGCCCCAGCATTTT	CASSLTGGQPQHF	.	.	TRBV28	TRBJ1-5
TGTGCCAGCAGTGAAGTAGGGGGGGCAACTAATGAAAAACTGTTTTTT	CASSEVGGATNEKLFF	.	.	TRBV6-1	TRBJ1-4
TGTGCCAGTATCTTTGGGGGGGCGAGCACTGAAGCTTTCTTT	CASIFGGASTEAFF	.	.	TRBV19	TRBJ1-1
TGTGCCAGCAGTTATGATGGGACTTATAATTCACCCCTCCACTTT	CASSYDGTYNSPLHF	once	.	TRBV6-5	TRBJ1-6
TGTGCCAGCTTAACTGACCAGGGGGCCGGCTACACCGGGGAGCTGTTTTTT	CASLTDQGAGYTGELFF	.	TRBD1	TRBV18	TRBJ2-2
TGTGCCAGCAGCGCTACAGGGCCAGATACGCAGTATTTT	CASSATGPDTQYF	few	.	TRBV9	TRBJ2-3
TGTGCCAGCAGTTCGCCGAGTGCCGGTTCCTATGGCTACACCTTC	CASSSPSAGSYGYTF	.	.	TRBV6-5	TRBJ1-2
TGTGCCAGTAGTATGGGGGGGATCTACACTGAAGCTTTCTTT	CASSMGGIYTEAFF	.	.	TRBV19	TRBJ1-1
TGTGCCAGCAGCTTAGATCTGTCGGTCAATGAAAAACTGTTTTTT	CASSLDLSVNEKLFF	.	.	TRBV7-8	TRBJ1-4
TGCGCCAGCAGCTACGTCCGGGACAAGGGAATAGGTGAGCAGTTCTTC	CASSYVRDKGIGEQFF	few	.	TRBV10-1	TRBJ2-1
TGTGCCAGCTCACCGAGGCGGGACAGCTACGAGCAGTACTTC	CASSPRRDSYEQYF	.	.	TRBV18	TRBJ2-7
TGTGCCAGTAGTATATTTAGGGGAAGCTTAAGCAATCAGCCCCAGCATTTT	CASSIFRGSLSNQPQHF	.	.	TRBV19	TRBJ1-5
TGCGCCAGCAGCTTGGATCGGGATAGCTCCTACGAGCAGTACTTC	CASSLDRDSSYEQYF	.	.	TRBV5-1	TRBJ2-7
TGTGCCAGCAGCTTGGTTAGCGCGGTCGGCTACACCTTC	CASSLVSAVGYTF	few	.	TRBV5-6	TRBJ1-2
TGTGCCAGCAGTTTAAGAGCGGGAGGGCACACAGATACGCAGTATTTT	CASSLRAGGHTDTQYF	.	TRBD2	TRBV28	TRBJ2-3
TGTGCCAGCAGTTTAAGACTAGCGGGGGCCCGAGTGGAGACCCAGTACTTC	CASSLRLAGARVETQYF	.	TRBD2	TRBV27	TRBJ2-5
TGTGCCAGTAGTATAGCGGCAGGGGTTAACAATCAGCCCCAGCATTTT	CASSIAAGVNNQPQHF	few	.	TRBV19	TRBJ1-5
TGCGCCAACAAGACAGAACACTCTGGAAACACCATATATTTT	CANKTEHSGNTIYF	.	.	TRBV5-1	TRBJ1-3
TGCGCCAGCAGCCAAAGCGGGGGGCTGCTTACCTACGAGCAGTACTTC	CASSQSGGLLTYEQYF	.	TRBD2	TRBV4-3	TRBJ2-7
TGTGCCAGCAGCCGGGATTTAGGGAACACTGAAGCTTTCTTT	CASSRDLGNTEAFF	.	.	TRBV28	TRBJ1-1
TGTGCCAGTGGGGAGCTTGGAGGAAACACCATATATTTT	CASGELGGNTIYF	.	.	TRBV19	TRBJ1-3
TGTGCCAGCAGCTCTGACGGACTCCCTGGTACCCAGTACTTC	CASSSDGLPGTQYF	.	.	TRBV7-9	TRBJ2-5